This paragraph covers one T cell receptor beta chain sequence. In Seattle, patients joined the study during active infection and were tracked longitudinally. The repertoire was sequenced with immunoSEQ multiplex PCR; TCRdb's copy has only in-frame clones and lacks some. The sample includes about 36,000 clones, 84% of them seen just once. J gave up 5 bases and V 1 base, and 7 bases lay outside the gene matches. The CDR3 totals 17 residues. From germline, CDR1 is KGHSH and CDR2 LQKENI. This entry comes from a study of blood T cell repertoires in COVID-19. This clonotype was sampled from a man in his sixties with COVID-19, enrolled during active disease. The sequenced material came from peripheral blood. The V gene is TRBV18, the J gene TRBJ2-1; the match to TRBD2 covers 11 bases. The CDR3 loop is CASSPLVGLAGHNEQFF. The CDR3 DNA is TGTGCCAGCTCACCACTAGTAGGACTAGCGGGCCACAATGAGCAGTTCTTC.